This T cell receptor (beta chain) was documented in a study of CD8+ T cells in alopecia areata. General study points: Whereas mice showed it more clearly, TCR sharing across patients was murkier, possibly because of HLA. Many expanded lesional clones persisted during tofacitinib (in both scalp and blood).

The CDR3 length is 16 residues. V lost 3 bases and J 8 bases, leaving 23 bases between the germline ends. Germline V gene sequence: CDR1 SQVTM, CDR2 ANQGSEA. Details on this clone: Its antigen is not known.

Following extraction, RNA underwent reverse transcription to cDNA, which served as the sequencing template. Profiling relied on immunoSEQ multiplex PCR, and the TCRdb table lists in-frame clones only, not all of them. The table lists 35,000 to 50,000 clones, about three fifths of them singletons. Treatment of the sample: oral pan-JAK inhibitor, 5-10 mg twice daily. The chain carries TRBV29-1 and TRBJ2-1; tentative D call: TRBD1 (6 bases). The sequence derives from a human donor with alopecia areata. The sequencing used CD8+ T cells sorted from blood, collected at week 4, from a patient treated with tofacitinib. CDR3 coding DNA: TGCAGCGTTGAGGGGGCTGTTACGGGACCGGCCTATGAGCAGTTCTTC. This sequence encodes CSVEGAVTGPAYEQFF.